These 31 T cell receptor beta chains were all obtained from the same sample, sequenced in a study of PD-1 blockade in classical Hodgkin lymphoma. Time point denoted: cycle 4 day 1 (C4D1), after less than 7 weeks of nivolumab. Each patient relapsed following autologous stem cell transplantation, and prior brentuximab vedotin exposure differed. Generated by immunoSEQ multiplex PCR, the TCRdb table keeps only in-frame clones and is missing some. The data hold 100,000 or so clones, with around 93% observed a single time. Sequences were derived from peripheral blood mononuclear cells (PBMCs), sampled before the fourth cycle of nivolumab. These receptor sequences come from a human donor with classical Hodgkin lymphoma.

In its sample, this clone was seen a few times. DNA for the CDR3: TGTGCCAGCAGGTTCCTGAACCTGGCGGGAGGGCGGGGGGAGCAGTTCTTC. Translating it yields CASRFLNLAGGRGEQFF. The chain combines TRBV5-6 with TRBJ2-1, with TRBD2 identical over 9 bases. Trimming took 5 bases from V and 10 from J; bases not matched to a gene: 19. This CDR3 spans 17 amino acids. Germline V gene sequence: CDR1 SGHDT, CDR2 YYEEEE.

V is TRBV4-1 and J is TRBJ2-7; TRBD2 matches at 11 bases. Trimming cost V 4 bases and J 2 bases; bases outside gene matches: 4. This CDR3 comprises 15 residues. The germline V gene has CDR1 MGHRA and CDR2 YSYEKL. Here the CDR3 reads CASSLLAGDPYEQYF. CDR3 nucleotides: TGCGCCAGCAGCCTACTAGCGGGAGACCCCTACGAGCAGTACTTC.

The chain combines TRBV9 with TRBJ1-1; weak D call: TRBD1 (6 bases). The CDR3 length is 14 residues. The V end was cut by 6 bases, the J end by 1 base, with 13 bases between. Germline assignment: CDR1 SGDLS and CDR2 YYNGEE. CDR3 protein: CASTFGGANTEAFF. CDR3 DNA sequence: TGTGCCAGCACCTTCGGGGGGGCGAACACTGAAGCTTTCTTT.

The rearrangement joins TRBV6-1 to TRBJ1-5, with a weak D call TRBD1 (6 bases). The CDR3 length is 14 residues. Trimming removed 8 bases at V and 0 bases at J, with 11 bases between. Germline V gene sequence: CDR1 MNHNS, CDR2 SASEGT. The CDR3 region is CASQRQVSNQPQHF. The CDR3 bases are TGTGCCAGCCAGAGACAGGTTAGCAATCAGCCCCAGCATTTT.

This clone was seen a single time. This chain joins TRBV19 and TRBJ1-5; possible D gene TRBD1, 5 bases. Trimming took 4 bases from V and 1 from J, leaving 20 bases between them. Germline V gene data show CDR1 as LNHDA and CDR2 as SQIVND (reference sequence). This CDR3 spans 18 amino acids. The chain's CDR3 is CASSTLRLGGLSNQPQHF. CDR3 in DNA: TGTGCCAGTAGTACCCTCCGGCTGGGGGGACTAAGCAATCAGCCCCAGCATTTT.

This sequence joins TRBV9 and TRBJ2-7; 11 positions match TRBD2. The CDR3 has 16 amino acids. With 0 bases clipped from V and 4 bases from J, the junction kept 6 bases outside the gene matches. Germline assignment: CDR1 SGDLS and CDR2 YYNGEE. The CDR3 loop is CASSVAPGTSGYEQYF. DNA for the CDR3: TGTGCCAGCAGCGTAGCCCCCGGGACTAGCGGTTACGAGCAGTACTTC.

The chain couples TRBV5-1 to TRBJ1-4, with unresolved D. The CDR3 is 14 amino acids. V lost 5 bases and J lost 4, with 12 bases in between. Germline CDR1 SGHRS, CDR2 YFSETQ. In DNA form, the CDR3 reads TGCGCCAGCAGTCTGCCCGGCCTTAATGAAAAACTGTTTTTT. This sequence encodes CASSLPGLNEKLFF.

The V call is TRBV28, the J call TRBJ2-3, with TRBD2 as a possible D gene (5 bases). Per the germline V gene, CDR1 is MDHEN and CDR2 is SYDVKM. Trimming removed 4 bases at V and 3 bases at J, with 20 bases between. The CDR3 contains 17 residues. The CDR3 region is CASSSQSRWTGTDTQYF. CDR3 coding DNA: TGTGCCAGCAGTTCCCAATCCCGGTGGACGGGGACAGATACGCAGTATTTT.

The rearrangement joins TRBV6-5 to TRBJ1-3; no reliable D call. Trimming pared 8 bases from V and 11 bases from J, leaving 19 bases between. The CDR3 loop spans 13 amino acids. The V gene's germline CDR1 is MNHEY and CDR2 SVGAGI. The CDR3 DNA follows: TGTGCCAGCTACGGAGCCGGGTGGGTCCCCATATATTTT. Translating it yields CASYGAGWVPIYF.

The gene calls are TRBV5-1 and TRBJ2-7; maybe TRBD2 (6 bases). CDR3 length: 13 amino acids. The V and J ends lost 4 bases and 3 bases respectively, with 11 bases between them. Germline CDR1 SGHRS, CDR2 YFSETQ. CDR3: CASSPGSDYEQYF. The CDR3 DNA sequence: TGCGCCAGCAGCCCCGGGAGCGACTACGAGCAGTACTTC. Full variable domain (missing parts from reference TRBV5-1 and TRBJ2-7): KAGVTQTPRYLIKTRGQQVTLSCSPISGHRSVSWYQQTPGQGLQFLFEYFSETQRNKGNFPGRFSGRQFSNSRSEMNVSTLELGDSALYLCASSPGSDYEQYFGPGTRLTVT.

A few counts support this clone. The rearrangement links TRBV7-9 to TRBJ2-7; D is tentatively TRBD1 or TRBD2 (5 bases each). V was pared by 4 bases and J by 5 bases, with 18 bases between. The CDR3 runs 15 residues. Per germline, CDR1 SEHNR and CDR2 FQNEAQ (reference sequence). The CDR3 DNA follows: TGTGCCAGCAGCTCGTACCTGGCGGAGGACAACGAGCAGTACTTC. Encoded protein: CASSSYLAEDNEQYF.

The chain is built from TRBV9 and TRBJ1-1; D not resolved. The V and J ends lost 0 bases and 11 bases respectively, with 17 bases between them. CDR1 is SGDLS, CDR2 YYNGEE, per germline. The CDR3 is 14 amino acids. The CDR3 bases are TGTGCCAGCAGCGTAGACCCACGGACGGTTGGGGCTTTCTTT. Protein sequence: CASSVDPRTVGAFF. Full variable domain (outside the CDR3, taken from reference TRBV9 and TRBJ1-1): DSGVTQTPKHLITATGQRVTLRCSPRSGDLSVYWYQQSLDQGLQFLIQYYNGEERAKGNILERFSAQQFPDLHSELNLSSLELGDSALYFCASSVDPRTVGAFFGQGTRLTVV.

The chain links TRBV5-1 to TRBJ2-1, with TRBD2 identical over 12 bases. CDR3 length equals 17 residues. Germline V gene lookup returns CDR1 SGHRS and CDR2 YFSETQ. Trimming at V came to 4 bases and at J to 7 bases, leaving 12 bases not matched to a gene. The CDR3 bases are TGCGCCAGCAGCCCTATACCTAGCGGGAGGGCCAGTAATGAGCAGTTCTTC. Protein product: CASSPIPSGRASNEQFF.

The gene calls are TRBV19 and TRBJ1-1; 7 nucleotides match TRBD1. V shed 6 bases and J 2 bases; nucleotides not matched to a gene: 6. The CDR3 covers 14 residues. Per germline, CDR1 LNHDA and CDR2 SQIVND (reference sequence). The CDR3 region is CASRLKGANTEAFF. CDR3 coding DNA: TGTGCCAGTAGATTAAAGGGGGCTAACACTGAAGCTTTCTTT.

The chain recombines TRBV6-4 with TRBJ2-2; possibly TRBD1 for D (6 bases). This CDR3 has 13 amino acids. The ends were cut back, 8 bases at V and 5 bases at J, with 12 bases in the middle. Germline V gene lookup returns CDR1 MRHNA and CDR2 SNTAGT. The CDR3 sequence: CASSLGGTGELFF. The CDR3 nucleotides read TGTGCCAGCTCTCTAGGGGGTACCGGGGAGCTGTTTTTT.

V is TRBV11-2 and J is TRBJ2-1; D is ambiguous. This CDR3 spans 13 amino acids. Germline-derived CDR1 and CDR2 are SGHAT and FQNNGV. V shed 0 bases and J shed 5 bases, with 5 bases lying between them. CDR3 in amino acids: CASSLDRNNEQFF. The CDR3 DNA sequence: TGTGCCAGCAGCTTAGATCGAAACAATGAGCAGTTCTTC.

This chain uses TRBV6-1 with TRBJ1-5; no firm D call. V lost 6 bases, J lost 3 bases, and 3 bases lay in between. CDR1 MNHNS and CDR2 SASEGT come from the germline V gene. This CDR3 comprises 11 residues. The chain's CDR3 is CASRLNQPQHF. In DNA, the CDR3 is TGTGCCAGCAGGCTCAATCAGCCCCAGCATTTT.

The rearrangement links TRBV27 to TRBJ2-1, with a possible D match to TRBD2 (6 bases). Deletions cut 2 bases from V and 3 bases from J, with 11 bases between. This CDR3 region has 15 residues. CDR1 and CDR2 (germline): MNHEY, SMNVEV (reference sequence). The CDR3 nucleotides read TGTGCCAGCAGTTTAGACGGGGGATACTACAATGAGCAGTTCTTC. It specifies CASSLDGGYYNEQFF.

The chain has TRBV7-6 and TRBJ2-1; TRBD2 matches at 7 bases. The CDR3 contains 21 residues. V lost 1 base and J lost 8; bases outside the gene matches: 26. Germline CDR1 is SGHVS and CDR2 is FNYEAQ. This chain's CDR3 is CASSLDPGLIGAVGSGDEQFF. CDR3 nucleotide sequence: TGTGCCAGCAGCTTAGACCCCGGGCTCATAGGCGCGGTTGGCAGCGGGGATGAGCAGTTCTTC.

J is TRBJ1-2 and V is TRBV9; 7 bases are shared with TRBD1. Germline V gene lookup returns CDR1 SGDLS and CDR2 YYNGEE. V was clipped by 0 bases and J by 7 bases; unmatched bases: 6. The CDR3 spans 14 residues. The CDR3 loop is CASSVEGGATGYTF. CDR3 nucleotide sequence: TGTGCCAGCAGCGTAGAAGGGGGCGCGACTGGCTACACCTTC.

This clone was observed once. The gene calls are TRBV6-1 and TRBJ1-1, with TRBD1 matching over 7 bases. V gave up 1 base and J gave up 5 bases; unmatched junction bases: 4. This CDR3 has 14 amino acids. From germline, CDR1 is MNHNS and CDR2 SASEGT. CDR3 loop: CASSEGQGSTEAFF. The CDR3 nucleotides read TGTGCCAGCAGTGAAGGACAGGGTAGTACTGAAGCTTTCTTT.

The V call is TRBV27, the J call TRBJ2-7; no clear D. Germline V gene data show CDR1 as MNHEY and CDR2 as SMNVEV (reference sequence). V was trimmed by 5 bases and J by 3 bases, leaving 23 bases between them. This CDR3 region has 17 residues. CDR3 nucleotides: TGTGCCAGCAGTACCCGGGTAACTTTTCAATCCAACTACGAGCAGTACTTC. Encoded protein: CASSTRVTFQSNYEQYF.

CDR3 amino acids: CASSRTVSYEQYF. The CDR3 nucleotides are TGTGCCAGCTCACGGACAGTTTCCTACGAGCAGTACTTC. J is TRBJ2-7 and V is TRBV18, with D possibly TRBD1 on 6 matching bases. The CDR3 extends over 13 amino acids. Germline loops: CDR1 KGHSH, CDR2 LQKENI. The germline V and J ends were trimmed by 4 bases and 1 base, with 8 bases remaining between them.

V is TRBV27 and J is TRBJ1-1; no clear D. CDR3 size: 13 residues. Germline loops: CDR1 MNHEY, CDR2 SMNVEV (reference sequence). The V and J ends lost 2 bases and 5 bases respectively, with 9 bases between them. The CDR3 protein is CASSLTTGTEAFF. In DNA, the CDR3 is TGTGCCAGCAGTTTAACAACGGGGACTGAAGCTTTCTTT.

This chain joins TRBV19 and TRBJ2-5; TRBD2 aligns across 8 bases. The trim removed 10 bases at V and 4 bases at J, leaving 8 bases unmatched. Germline lookup yields CDR1 LNHDA and CDR2 SQIVND (reference sequence). This CDR3 is built from 13 residues. This CDR3 is CATAGGGGETQYF. The CDR3 nucleotides are TGTGCCACCGCGGGAGGTGGAGGAGAGACCCAGTACTTC. The full variable domain, its missing parts supplied by reference TRBV19 and TRBJ2-5, is DGGITQSPKYLFRKEGQNVTLSCEQNLNHDAMYWYRQDPGQGLRLIYYSQIVNDFQKGDIAEGYSVSREKKESFPLTVTSAQKNPTAFYLCATAGGGGETQYFGPGTRLLVL.

This chain joins TRBV30 and TRBJ1-2; tentatively, D is TRBD1 (5 bases). V was clipped by 5 bases and J by 8 bases, with 18 bases between them. CDR3 length: 13 residues. Germline-derived CDR1 and CDR2 are GTSNPN and SVGIG (reference sequence). The CDR3: CAWGGTSGRGYTF. CDR3 DNA sequence: TGTGCCTGGGGAGGGACCTCTGGAAGGGGCTACACCTTC.

This chain links TRBV7-9 with TRBJ2-5; tentative D call: TRBD2 (6 bases). There are 18 residues in the CDR3. CDR1 is SEHNR and CDR2 is FQNEAQ in the germline V gene (reference sequence). V lost 5 bases, J lost 1 base, and 23 bases lay in between. The CDR3 spells CASSRSGFKAGLQETQYF. As DNA, the CDR3 is TGTGCCAGCAGCCGATCCGGGTTCAAAGCGGGCCTCCAAGAGACCCAGTACTTC.

The chain uses TRBV30 and TRBJ1-2; D unresolved. V was pared by 1 base and J by 1 base, with 10 bases between. Germline CDR1 is GTSNPN and CDR2 is SVGIG (reference sequence). This CDR3 region has 14 residues. The chain's CDR3 is CAWSGGGGNYGYTF. Here the CDR3 DNA reads TGTGCCTGGAGTGGGGGAGGAGGTAACTATGGCTACACCTTC. Based on the CDR3 plus reference TRBV30 and TRBJ1-2, the full variable domain is SQTIHQWPATLVQPVGSPLSLECTVEGTSNPNLYWYRQAAGRGLQLLFYSVGIGQISSEVPQNLSASRPQDRQFILSSKKLLLSDSGFYLCAWSGGGGNYGYTFGSGTRLTVV.

The CDR3 loop is CASSLEANEQFF. The CDR3 DNA is TGTGCCAGCAGCTTAGAAGCTAATGAGCAGTTCTTC. This sequence joins TRBV11-1 and TRBJ2-1, with D unresolved. The V end lost 1 base, the J end lost 7 bases, and 5 bases lay between the germline ends. Germline values: CDR1 SGHAT, CDR2 FQDESV (reference sequence). The CDR3 runs to 12 residues.

The gene calls are TRBV27 and TRBJ2-1; 9 nucleotides align to TRBD1. The germline V gene has CDR1 MNHEY and CDR2 SMNVEV (reference sequence). The CDR3 totals 15 residues. Germline trimming cut 2 bases from V and 8 bases from J; bases unmatched to any gene: 7. CDR3 loop: CASSLGGQGFDEQFF. CDR3 DNA sequence: TGTGCCAGCAGTTTAGGGGGACAGGGTTTCGATGAGCAGTTCTTC.

This chain connects TRBV27 to TRBJ2-3; 13 bases line up with TRBD2. V trimming: 6 bases; J trimming: 3 bases; junction bases outside the gene matches: 6. Germline assignment: CDR1 MNHEY and CDR2 SMNVEV (reference sequence). This CDR3 is 16 amino acids long. Here the CDR3 reads CASSPGLAGVTDTQYF. The CDR3 DNA follows: TGTGCCAGCAGCCCCGGACTAGCGGGAGTAACAGATACGCAGTATTTT.